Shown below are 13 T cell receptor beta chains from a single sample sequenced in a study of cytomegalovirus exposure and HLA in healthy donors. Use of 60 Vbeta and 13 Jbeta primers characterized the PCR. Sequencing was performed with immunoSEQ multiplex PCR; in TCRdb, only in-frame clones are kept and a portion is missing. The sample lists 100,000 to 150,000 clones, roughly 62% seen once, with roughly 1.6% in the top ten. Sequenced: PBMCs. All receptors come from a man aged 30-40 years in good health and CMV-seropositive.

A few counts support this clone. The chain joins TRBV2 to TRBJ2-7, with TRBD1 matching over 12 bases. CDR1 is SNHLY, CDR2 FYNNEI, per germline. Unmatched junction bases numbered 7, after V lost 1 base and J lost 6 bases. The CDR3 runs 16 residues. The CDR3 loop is CASSEEGAGQGAEQYF. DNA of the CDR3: TGTGCCAGCAGTGAAGAGGGTGCGGGACAGGGGGCCGAGCAGTACTTC.

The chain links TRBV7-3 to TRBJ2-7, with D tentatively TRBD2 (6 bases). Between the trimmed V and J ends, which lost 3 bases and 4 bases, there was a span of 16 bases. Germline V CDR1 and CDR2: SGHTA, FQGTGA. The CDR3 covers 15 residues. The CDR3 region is CASSFGHGSGYEQYF. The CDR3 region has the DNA TGTGCCAGCAGCTTTGGCCACGGGAGTGGGTACGAGCAGTACTTC.

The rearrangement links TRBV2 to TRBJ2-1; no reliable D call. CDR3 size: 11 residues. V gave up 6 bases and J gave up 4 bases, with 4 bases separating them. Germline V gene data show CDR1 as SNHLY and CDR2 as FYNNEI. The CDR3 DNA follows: TGTGCCAGCAGCCTATACAATGAGCAGTTCTTC. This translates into CASSLYNEQFF.

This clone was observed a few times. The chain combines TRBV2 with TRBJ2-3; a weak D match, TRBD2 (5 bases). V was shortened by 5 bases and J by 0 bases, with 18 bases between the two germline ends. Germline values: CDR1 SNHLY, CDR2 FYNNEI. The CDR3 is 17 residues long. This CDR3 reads CASSHYSAQTSTDTQYF. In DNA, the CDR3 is TGTGCCAGCAGTCACTATAGCGCTCAGACTAGCACAGATACGCAGTATTTT.

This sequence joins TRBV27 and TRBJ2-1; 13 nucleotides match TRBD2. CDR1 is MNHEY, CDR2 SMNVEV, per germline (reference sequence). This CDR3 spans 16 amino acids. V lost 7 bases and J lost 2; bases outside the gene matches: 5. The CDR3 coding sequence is TGTGCCAGCAACTTACTAGCGGGAGGGCCCTACAATGAGCAGTTCTTC. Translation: CASNLLAGGPYNEQFF.

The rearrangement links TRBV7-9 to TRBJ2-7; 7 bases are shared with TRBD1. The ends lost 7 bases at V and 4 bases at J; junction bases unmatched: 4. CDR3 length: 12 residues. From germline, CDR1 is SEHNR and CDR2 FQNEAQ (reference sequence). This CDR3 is CASNRGSYEQYF. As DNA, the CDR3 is TGTGCCAGCAACAGGGGTTCATACGAGCAGTACTTC.

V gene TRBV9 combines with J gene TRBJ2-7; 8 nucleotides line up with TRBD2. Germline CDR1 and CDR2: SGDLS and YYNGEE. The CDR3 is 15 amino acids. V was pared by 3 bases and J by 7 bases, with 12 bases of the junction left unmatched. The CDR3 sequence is CASSAFLGRVEEQYF. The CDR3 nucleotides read TGTGCCAGCAGCGCTTTCCTCGGGAGGGTAGAGGAGCAGTACTTC.

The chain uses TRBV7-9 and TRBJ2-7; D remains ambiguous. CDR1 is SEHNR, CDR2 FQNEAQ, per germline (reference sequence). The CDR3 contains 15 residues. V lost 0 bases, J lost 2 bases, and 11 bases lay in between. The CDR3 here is CASSLATQPTYEQYF. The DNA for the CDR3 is TGTGCCAGCAGCTTAGCGACACAGCCAACCTACGAGCAGTACTTC.

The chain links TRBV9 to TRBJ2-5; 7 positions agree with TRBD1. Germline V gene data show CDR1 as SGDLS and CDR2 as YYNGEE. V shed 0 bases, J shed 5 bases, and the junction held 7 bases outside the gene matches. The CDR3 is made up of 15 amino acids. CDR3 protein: CASSVAPQGSETQYF. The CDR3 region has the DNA TGTGCCAGCAGCGTAGCCCCACAGGGGTCGGAGACCCAGTACTTC.

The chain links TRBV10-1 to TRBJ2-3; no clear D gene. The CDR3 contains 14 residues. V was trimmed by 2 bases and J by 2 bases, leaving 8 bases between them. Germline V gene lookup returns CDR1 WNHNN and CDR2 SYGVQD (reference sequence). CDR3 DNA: TGCGCCAGCAGTGAGGGCACAGCCACAGATACGCAGTATTTT. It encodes CASSEGTATDTQYF.

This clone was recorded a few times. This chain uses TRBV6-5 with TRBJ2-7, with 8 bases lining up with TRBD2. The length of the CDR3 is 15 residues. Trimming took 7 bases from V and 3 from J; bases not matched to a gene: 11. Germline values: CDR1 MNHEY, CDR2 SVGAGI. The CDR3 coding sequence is TGTGCCAGCAATCGGGGGGGGGTGGATTACTACGAGCAGTACTTC. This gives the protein CASNRGGVDYYEQYF.

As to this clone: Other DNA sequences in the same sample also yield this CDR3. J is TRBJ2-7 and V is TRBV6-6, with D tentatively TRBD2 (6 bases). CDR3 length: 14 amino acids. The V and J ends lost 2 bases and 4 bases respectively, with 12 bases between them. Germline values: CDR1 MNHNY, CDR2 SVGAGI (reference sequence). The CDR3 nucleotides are TGTGCCAGCAGTTACGGGGGGACGGGGTACGAGCAGTACTTC. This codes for CASSYGGTGYEQYF.

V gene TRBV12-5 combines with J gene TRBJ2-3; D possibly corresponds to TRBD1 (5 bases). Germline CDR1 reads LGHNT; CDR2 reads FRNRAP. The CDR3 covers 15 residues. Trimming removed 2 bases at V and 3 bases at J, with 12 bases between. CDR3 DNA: TGTGCTAGTGGTTTGCGGGCAGGGCGGACAGATACGCAGTATTTT. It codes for CASGLRAGRTDTQYF.